Included here is one T cell receptor (beta chain) sequence, with context. Original data processing: Estimates of nucleated cell counts were drawn from the amplification of reference gene primers. Sequencing was performed with immunoSEQ multiplex PCR; in TCRdb, only in-frame clones are kept and a portion is missing. That table is the source of V, J and clone size, and D and trimming were worked out from the DNA. The data show 150,000 to 200,000 clones, with around 90% seen just once and about 5% held by the top ten. The entry originates in a study of blood T cell repertoires in COVID-19. The wider study: PBMCs, B-cell-depleted T cells, or T cells were the source of the cDNA or gDNA that made up the material.

CDR3 size: 14 residues. V was cut by 4 bases and J by 0 bases, with 10 bases left in between. Germline V gives CDR1 SGHNT, CDR2 YYREEE (reference sequence). J is TRBJ2-5 and V is TRBV5-4; no definite D call. This sequence originates from a human donor in a cohort sampled during active COVID-19. The sample was peripheral blood. The DNA of the CDR3 is TGTGCCAGCAGCCACCGACAAGACCAAGAGACCCAGTACTTC. Residues: CASSHRQDQETQYF.